These 9 T cell receptor beta chains were all obtained from the same sample, sequenced in a study of response to subunit inactivated influenza vaccine. TCRdb reprocessed the RT-PCR reads with MiXCR, giving one entry per CDR3 protein. Here the sample spans 150,000 or so distinct CDR3 sequences, approximately 10% being singletons. The input for sequencing was non-naive T cells sorted from PBMCs, taken about 40 days after vaccination. All receptors derive from a man aged 45-65 years who received an inactivated influenza vaccine.

This clonotype was counted a few times. This chain links TRBV25-1 with TRBJ2-7; D possibly uses TRBD1 or TRBD2 (7 bases each). V dropped 11 bases and J dropped 0 bases, with 14 bases sitting between them. CDR3 length: 13 amino acids. Germline assignment: CDR1 MGHDK and CDR2 SYGVNS. As DNA, the CDR3 is TGTGCCGCCAGGGGGGGTGGCTCCTACGAGCAGTACTTC. Translated: CAARGGGSYEQYF.

This chain links TRBV7-3 with TRBJ2-3; 8 bases match TRBD2. Germline V gene sequence: CDR1 SGHTA, CDR2 FQGTGA. V was clipped by 0 bases and J by 0 bases; unmatched bases: 8. The length of the CDR3 is 18 residues. CDR3 coding DNA: TGTGCCAGCAGCTTAACGTTACTAACTAGCGGCAGCACAGATACGCAGTATTTT. This sequence encodes CASSLTLLTSGSTDTQYF.

This clonotype was observed at least ten times. In nucleotides, the CDR3 is TGTGCCAGCAGCTGGGGCGGCCTGAACACTGAAGCTTTCTTT. This translates into CASSWGGLNTEAFF. The chain carries TRBV7-2 and TRBJ1-1; D may be TRBD1 (5 bases). The V and J ends lost 4 bases and 0 bases respectively, with 9 bases between them. There are 14 residues in the CDR3. Germline V gives CDR1 SGHTA, CDR2 FQGNSA.

This clonotype was found a few times. The chain has TRBV12-3 or TRBV12-4 and TRBJ2-1; 8 bases are a match to TRBD1. With V trimmed by 3 bases and J by 4 bases, 8 bases remained unmatched. This CDR3 has 16 amino acids. The CDR3 sequence: CASSFRGTGVYNEQFF. The CDR3, as DNA: TGTGCCAGCAGTTTTAGGGGGACAGGAGTTTACAATGAGCAGTTCTTC.

This clonotype has just a few counts. The V and J genes are TRBV20-1 and TRBJ2-7; D perhaps matches TRBD2 (6 bases). Trimming cost V 1 base and J 5 bases, with 18 bases left between them. The V gene's germline CDR1 is DFQATT and CDR2 SNEGSKA (reference sequence). The CDR3 has 15 residues. The CDR3 loop is CSARVRNRLVDEQYF. CDR3 DNA sequence: TGCAGTGCTAGAGTTAGGAATAGACTAGTAGACGAGCAGTACTTC.

The J gene is TRBJ1-6, the V gene TRBV10-3; D remains ambiguous. Trimming left V 3 bases short and J 9 bases short, with 3 bases between. The germline CDR1 and CDR2 sequences are ENHRY and SYGVKD. The CDR3 runs to 11 residues. The CDR3 reads CAISDGSPLHF. CDR3 in DNA: TGTGCCATCAGTGATGGTTCACCCCTCCACTTT.

The chain couples TRBV20-1 to TRBJ2-7; the D gene could be TRBD1 or TRBD2 (5 bases each). V lost 7 bases, J lost 3 bases, and 19 bases lay in between. The CDR3 consists of 14 residues. In germline, CDR1 is DFQATT, CDR2 SNEGSKA (reference sequence). The CDR3 sequence: CSGSPGPNYYEQYF. As DNA, the CDR3 is TGCAGTGGGTCACCGGGGCCAAATTACTACGAGCAGTACTTC.

J is TRBJ2-7 and V is TRBV10-1; D not resolved. The CDR3 runs 12 residues. Germline V CDR1 and CDR2: WNHNN, SYGVQD (reference sequence). Trimming pared 8 bases from V and 0 bases from J, leaving 8 bases between. This chain's CDR3 is CASARSSYEQYF. DNA for the CDR3: TGCGCCAGCGCACGTAGCTCCTACGAGCAGTACTTC.

This clonotype was seen at least ten times. V is TRBV29-1 and J is TRBJ2-7; TRBD1 matches at 9 bases. Per the germline V gene, CDR1 is SQVTM and CDR2 is ANQGSEA. V lost 7 bases and J lost 2; bases outside the gene matches: 12. The CDR3 spans 15 residues. The CDR3 protein is CSALKLQGATYEQYF. CDR3 DNA sequence: TGCAGCGCCCTCAAACTACAGGGGGCAACCTACGAGCAGTACTTC.